The 5 T cell receptor beta chains given below trace back to one sample, sequenced in a study of cytomegalovirus exposure and HLA in healthy donors. In the PCR, 60 Vbeta and 13 Jbeta primers were used. TCRdb's table, derived via immunoSEQ multiplex PCR, lists solely in-frame clones and lacks some. The sample table sets out around 140,000 clones. Sequencing was done on a sample of PBMCs. The receptors stem from a male donor in good health and CMV-seronegative.

The chain links TRBV6-5 to TRBJ1-6; 8 nucleotides line up with TRBD1. The CDR3 extends over 13 amino acids. V gave up 2 bases and J gave up 12 bases; unmatched junction bases: 3. Germline V gene lookup returns CDR1 MNHEY and CDR2 SVGAGI. The CDR3 sequence is CASSYGTGGPLHF. DNA for the CDR3: TGTGCCAGCAGTTACGGCACAGGGGGACCCCTCCACTTT.

The chain couples TRBV19 to TRBJ2-4; D remains unclear. Per germline, CDR1 LNHDA and CDR2 SQIVND (reference sequence). The CDR3 runs 14 residues. Trimming shortened V by 5 bases and J by 7 bases, and 15 bases separated the two germline ends. CDR3 in amino acids: CASSSYPARNIQYF. The CDR3 DNA follows: TGTGCCAGTAGTTCCTACCCAGCCAGGAACATTCAGTACTTC. Based on the CDR3 plus reference TRBV19 and TRBJ2-4, the full variable domain is DGGITQSPKYLFRKEGQNVTLSCEQNLNHDAMYWYRQDPGQGLRLIYYSQIVNDFQKGDIAEGYSVSREKKESFPLTVTSAQKNPTAFYLCASSSYPARNIQYFGAGTRLSVL.

The gene calls are TRBV13 and TRBJ2-7; D may be TRBD1 (7 bases). CDR1 and CDR2 (germline): PRHDT, FYEKMQ (reference sequence). CDR3 length: 16 residues. V was shortened by 0 bases and J by 0 bases, with 12 bases between the two germline ends. The CDR3 DNA sequence: TGTGCCAGCAGCTTAGGAGGGGGGACAGCCTCCTACGAGCAGTACTTC. Residues: CASSLGGGTASYEQYF.

The chain links TRBV19 to TRBJ1-5; D not certain. V was cut by 0 bases and J by 3 bases, with 6 bases left in between. The germline V gene encodes CDR1 LNHDA and CDR2 SQIVND (reference sequence). CDR3 size: 14 residues. CDR3 nucleotide sequence: TGTGCCAGTAGTATAGAAAGCGCCAATCAGCCCCAGCATTTT. It codes for CASSIESANQPQHF. Full variable domain (missing parts from reference TRBV19 and TRBJ1-5): DGGITQSPKYLFRKEGQNVTLSCEQNLNHDAMYWYRQDPGQGLRLIYYSQIVNDFQKGDIAEGYSVSREKKESFPLTVTSAQKNPTAFYLCASSIESANQPQHFGDGTRLSIL.

The V call is TRBV7-9, the J call TRBJ1-5; 7 positions match TRBD1. From germline, CDR1 is SEHNR and CDR2 FQNEAQ (reference sequence). This CDR3 comprises 14 residues. With V trimmed by 5 bases and J by 3 bases, 4 bases remained unmatched. CDR3 in amino acids: CASSRGQDNQPQHF. DNA for the CDR3: TGTGCCAGCAGCCGAGGACAGGACAATCAGCCCCAGCATTTT.